This TCR beta chain was sequenced during a study of blood T cell repertoires in COVID-19. The CDR3 sequence is 13 residues long. Germline CDR1 MNHEY, CDR2 SVGAGI. V was pared by 6 bases and J by 2 bases, with 3 bases of the junction left unmatched. Seattle participants joined during active infection and were tracked over time. Per the authors' pipeline: How many nucleated cells were present was estimated from reference gene primer amplification. Generated by immunoSEQ multiplex PCR, the TCRdb table keeps only in-frame clones and is missing some. V and J calls and clone size follow that table, whereas D and trimming were derived from the DNA. In the table there are 70,000 to 95,000 clones, around 92% of which are singletons.

This chain links TRBV6-5 with TRBJ2-7; 8 nucleotides agree with TRBD1. The sequence derives from a man aged 45-60 years with COVID-19, enrolled during active disease. The source material was peripheral blood. CDR3 coding DNA: TGTGCCAGCAGCCGGACAGGGACCTACGAGCAGTACTTC. It yields the protein CASSRTGTYEQYF.